These T cell receptor beta chains were read from a single sample in a study of control samples from healthy donors and cancer patients. Sequenced by immunoSEQ multiplex PCR; TCRdb stores in-frame clones only, minus some. The data contain over 25,000 clones, about 83% of them singletons. Input material: PBMCs. The receptors were sampled from a woman in her forties with lung cancer. The CDR3 runs from the conserved cysteine through the conserved F or W. A D gene is named only where the DNA matches it firmly. The size of a clone is reported for some rows only, either as once, few or many, or as a class for expanded clones.

abundance: NA
d_gene: NA
v_gene: TRBV30
j_gene: TRBJ1-1
CDR3aa: CAWRYDLRDTEAFF
CDR3nt: TGTGCCTGGAGATACGACCTTAGGGACACTGAAGCTTTCTTT

abundance: NA
d_gene: NA
v_gene: TRBV6-5
j_gene: TRBJ2-3
CDR3aa: CAIPTGAIADTQYF
CDR3nt: TGTGCCATCCCGACTGGTGCCATCGCAGATACGCAGTATTTT

abundance: NA
d_gene: TRBD1
v_gene: TRBV10-2
j_gene: TRBJ2-5
CDR3aa: CASSEEDRSTKTQYF
CDR3nt: TGCGCCAGCAGTGAGGAGGACAGGTCCACGAAGACCCAGTACTTC

abundance: NA
d_gene: TRBD1
v_gene: TRBV3-1/TRBV3-2
j_gene: TRBJ2-3
CDR3aa: CASSQVPYKQGASRDTQYF
CDR3nt: TGTGCCAGCAGCCAAGTTCCGTATAAGCAGGGGGCATCGAGAGATACGCAGTATTTT

abundance: NA
d_gene: TRBD1
v_gene: TRBV27
j_gene: TRBJ1-2
CDR3aa: CASSLTWGTGTFGYTF
CDR3nt: TGTGCCAGCAGTTTGACGTGGGGGACAGGGACCTTTGGCTACACCTTC

abundance: NA
d_gene: TRBD1
v_gene: TRBV5-1
j_gene: TRBJ1-2
CDR3aa: CASSPGQGVILKYDGYTF
CDR3nt: TGCGCCAGCAGCCCCGGACAGGGCGTTATCCTGAAGTATGATGGCTACACCTTC

abundance: NA
d_gene: NA
v_gene: TRBV4-2
j_gene: TRBJ2-7
CDR3aa: CASSQDPGHEQYF
CDR3nt: TGTGCCAGCAGCCAAGATCCCGGTCACGAGCAGTACTTC

abundance: NA
d_gene: NA
v_gene: TRBV27
j_gene: TRBJ2-7
CDR3aa: CASSKQGRTYEQYF
CDR3nt: TGTGCCAGCAGTAAACAGGGTAGAACCTACGAGCAGTACTTC

abundance: NA
d_gene: NA
v_gene: TRBV3-1/TRBV3-2
j_gene: TRBJ2-7
CDR3aa: CASSQTLEGYEQYF
CDR3nt: TGTGCCAGCAGCCAAACTCTGGAGGGGTACGAGCAGTACTTC

abundance: NA
d_gene: NA
v_gene: TRBV15
j_gene: TRBJ1-3
CDR3aa: CATSRDRGSGNTIYF
CDR3nt: TGTGCCACCAGCAGAGATCGGGGGTCTGGAAACACCATATATTTT

abundance: NA
d_gene: NA
v_gene: TRBV6-5
j_gene: TRBJ1-5
CDR3aa: CASSSELGQPQHF
CDR3nt: TGTGCCAGCAGCTCGGAACTGGGGCAGCCCCAGCATTTT

abundance: NA
d_gene: TRBD1
v_gene: TRBV7-3
j_gene: TRBJ1-1
CDR3aa: CASSTPDRGNTEAFF
CDR3nt: TGTGCCAGCAGCACACCGGACAGGGGGAACACTGAAGCTTTCTTT

abundance: once
d_gene: NA
v_gene: TRBV19
j_gene: TRBJ2-3
CDR3aa: CASSIGRAREIYTDTQYF
CDR3nt: TGTGCCAGTAGTATAGGGAGGGCCAGGGAAATTTACACAGATACGCAGTATTTT

abundance: NA
d_gene: NA
v_gene: TRBV28
j_gene: TRBJ1-6
CDR3aa: CASTPASSYNSPLHF
CDR3nt: TGTGCCAGCACACCCGCGAGCTCCTATAATTCACCCCTCCACTTT

abundance: NA
d_gene: NA
v_gene: TRBV4-2
j_gene: TRBJ1-5
CDR3aa: CASSQDLLQPQHF
CDR3nt: TGTGCCAGCAGCCAAGATCTTCTTCAGCCCCAGCATTTT